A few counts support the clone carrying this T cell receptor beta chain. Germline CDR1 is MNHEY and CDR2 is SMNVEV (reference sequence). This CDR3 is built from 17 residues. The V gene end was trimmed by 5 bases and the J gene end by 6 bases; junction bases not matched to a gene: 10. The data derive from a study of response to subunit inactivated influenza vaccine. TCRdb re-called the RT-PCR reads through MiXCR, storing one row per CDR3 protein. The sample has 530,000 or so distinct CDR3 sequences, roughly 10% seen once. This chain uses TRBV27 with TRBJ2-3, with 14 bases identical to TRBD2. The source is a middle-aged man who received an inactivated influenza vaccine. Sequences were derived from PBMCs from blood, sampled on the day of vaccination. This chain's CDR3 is CASSQFGLAGGRDTQYF. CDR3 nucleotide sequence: TGTGCCAGCAGTCAATTCGGACTAGCGGGGGGCAGGGATACGCAGTATTTT.